This T cell receptor (beta chain) is from a study of blood T cell repertoires in COVID-19. Whole-study context: Sites in the United States, Italy and Spain provided acute and convalescent COVID-19 samples. From T cells, B-cell-depleted T cells, or PBMCs came the material, which was cDNA or gDNA.

Profiling relied on immunoSEQ multiplex PCR, and the TCRdb table lists in-frame clones only, not all of them. The table has around 250,000 clones, approximately 84% seen once. The V gene's germline CDR1 is SGHVS and CDR2 FQNEAQ. Trimming cost V 4 bases and J 1 base; bases outside gene matches: 9. The CDR3 has 18 amino acids. The receptor's source is a woman older than 75 with acute or convalescent COVID-19. Specimen: peripheral blood. The chain is built from TRBV7-8 and TRBJ2-6; 8 nucleotides agree with TRBD1. CDR3 sequence reads: CASSWDDRGRSGANVLTF. In DNA, the CDR3 is TGTGCCAGCAGCTGGGATGACAGGGGTCGGTCTGGGGCCAACGTCCTGACTTTC. Full variable domain (rest looked up from reference TRBV7-8 and TRBJ2-6): GAGVSQSPRYKVAKRGQDVALRCDPISGHVSLFWYQQALGQGPEFLTYFQNEAQLDKSGLPSDRFFAERPEGSVSTLKIQRTQQEDSAVYLCASSWDDRGRSGANVLTFGAGSRLTVL.